This T cell receptor (beta chain) was identified in a study of human T cells and chemical hapten exposure. General observations from the study: The donors suffered from alopecia, so their immune response may not match that of healthy people. PT1 expanded TCR counts and patch test score correlated positively. Compared to controls, expanded TCRs made significantly more large clusters of similar CDR3s.

Attachment of unique molecular identifiers to individual cDNA molecules was performed in the library. TCRdb independently ran MiXCR on the RACE reads; one entry per CDR3 protein. In the table there are some 350,000 distinct CDR3 sequences, about 6% of which are singletons. As to time point: patch test 2, 6 weeks after DPC sensitization. Treatment reported: therapeutic diphenylcyclopropenone sensitization with weekly scalp DPC. This CDR3 contains 16 residues. From germline, CDR1 is LGHNA and CDR2 YSLEER. The germline V and J ends were trimmed by 1 base and 7 bases, with 17 bases remaining between them. This clonotype was counted a few times. Its cognate antigen is unknown.

The J gene is TRBJ1-3, the V gene TRBV4-3; the D gene is possibly TRBD1 (5 bases). This receptor was taken from a woman aged 18-29 years with alopecia areata. Some clones in this sample may be carry-over from other donors' samples. The sequencing used whole blood, collected in connection with sensitization to the hapten diphenylcyclopropenone (DPC). Here the CDR3 reads CASSQVRQGLANTIYF. CDR3 bases: TGCGCCAGCAGCCAAGTAAGGCAGGGTCTGGCGAACACCATATATTTT.